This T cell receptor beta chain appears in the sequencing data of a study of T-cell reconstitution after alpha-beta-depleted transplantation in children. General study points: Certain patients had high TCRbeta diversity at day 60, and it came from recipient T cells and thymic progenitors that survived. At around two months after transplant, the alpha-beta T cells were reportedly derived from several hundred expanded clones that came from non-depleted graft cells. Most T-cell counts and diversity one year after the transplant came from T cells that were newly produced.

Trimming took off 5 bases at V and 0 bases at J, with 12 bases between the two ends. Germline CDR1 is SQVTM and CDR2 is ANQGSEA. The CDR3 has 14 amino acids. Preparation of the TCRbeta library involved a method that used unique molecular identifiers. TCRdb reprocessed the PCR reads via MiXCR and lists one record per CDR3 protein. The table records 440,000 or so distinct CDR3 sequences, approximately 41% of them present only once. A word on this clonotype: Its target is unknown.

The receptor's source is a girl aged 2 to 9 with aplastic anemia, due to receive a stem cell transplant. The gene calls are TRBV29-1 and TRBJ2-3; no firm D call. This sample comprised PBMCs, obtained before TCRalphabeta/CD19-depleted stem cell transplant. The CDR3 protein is CSVPPGDSTDTQYF. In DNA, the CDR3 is TGCAGCGTTCCCCCCGGTGACAGCACAGATACGCAGTATTTT.